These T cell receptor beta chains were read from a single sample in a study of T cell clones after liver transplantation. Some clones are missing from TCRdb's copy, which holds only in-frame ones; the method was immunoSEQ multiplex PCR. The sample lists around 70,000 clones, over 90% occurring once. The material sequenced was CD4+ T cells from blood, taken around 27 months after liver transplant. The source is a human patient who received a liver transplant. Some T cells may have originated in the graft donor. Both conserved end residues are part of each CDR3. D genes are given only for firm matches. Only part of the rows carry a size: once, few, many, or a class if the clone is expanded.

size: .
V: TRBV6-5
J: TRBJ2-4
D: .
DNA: TGTGCCAGCAGTCCCCAACTAGCCAAAAACATTCAGTACTTC
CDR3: CASSPQLAKNIQYF

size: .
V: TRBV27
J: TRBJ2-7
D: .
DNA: TGTGCCAGCACCCCGACCCAGCTTTCCTACGAGCAGTACTTC
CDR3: CASTPTQLSYEQYF

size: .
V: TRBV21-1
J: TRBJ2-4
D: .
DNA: TGTGCCAGCAGCAAAGGACCATCCCTGGGGGACATTCAGTACTTC
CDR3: CASSKGPSLGDIQYF

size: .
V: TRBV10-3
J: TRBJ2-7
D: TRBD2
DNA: TGTGCCACTAAGACTAGCGGGAGATACGAGCAGTACTTC
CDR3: CATKTSGRYEQYF

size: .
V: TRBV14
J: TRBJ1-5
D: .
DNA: TGTGCCAGCAGCCCAGGAGCGGGTCAGCCCCAGCATTTT
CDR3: CASSPGAGQPQHF

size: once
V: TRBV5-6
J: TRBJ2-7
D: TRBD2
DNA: TGTGCCAGCAGCTTCGGACTAGTGTCCCGCGAGCAGTACTTC
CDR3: CASSFGLVSREQYF

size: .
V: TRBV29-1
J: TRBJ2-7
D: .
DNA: TGCAGCGCCGGTGGGGCGGGACCCCCTTTCGAGCAGTACTTC
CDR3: CSAGGAGPPFEQYF

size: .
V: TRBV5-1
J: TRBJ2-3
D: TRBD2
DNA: TGCGCCAGCAGCACGTCCGGGGGGACCACAGATACGCAGTATTTT
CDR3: CASSTSGGTTDTQYF

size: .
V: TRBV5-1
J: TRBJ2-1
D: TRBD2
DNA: TGCGCCAGCAGCCCCCCGGGACTAGCAACTAATGAGCAGTTCTTC
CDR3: CASSPPGLATNEQFF

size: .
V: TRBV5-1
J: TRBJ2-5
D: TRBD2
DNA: TGCGCCAGCAGCTTGGGGGCTAGCGGGAGAGGGCCCCAAGAGACCCAGTACTTC
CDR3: CASSLGASGRGPQETQYF

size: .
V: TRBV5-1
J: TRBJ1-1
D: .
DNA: TGCGCCAGCAGCTTTCAGGGCGAGGGGACTGAAGCTTTCTTT
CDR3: CASSFQGEGTEAFF

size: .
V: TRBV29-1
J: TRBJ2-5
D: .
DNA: TGCAGCGCTACAGGACGGCAAGAGACCCAGTACTTC
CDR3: CSATGRQETQYF

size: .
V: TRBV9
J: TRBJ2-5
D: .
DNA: TGTGCCAGCAGCGTAGCGATTACCGAGGGCCAAGAGACCCAGTACTTC
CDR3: CASSVAITEGQETQYF

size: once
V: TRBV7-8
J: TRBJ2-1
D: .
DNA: TGTGCCAGCAGCTTAGCGCCGGGTTACAATGAGCAGTTCTTC
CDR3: CASSLAPGYNEQFF

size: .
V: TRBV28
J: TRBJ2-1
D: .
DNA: TGTGCCAGCAGCCTATCTTCCATTAGGGAGCAGTTCTTC
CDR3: CASSLSSIREQFF

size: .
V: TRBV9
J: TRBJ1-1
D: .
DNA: TGTGCCAGCAGCCGGGCAGCAGGAAACACTGAAGCTTTCTTT
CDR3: CASSRAAGNTEAFF

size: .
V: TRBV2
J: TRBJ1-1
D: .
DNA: TGTGCCAGCAGTGAAGACCGGGGATTGGTGAACACTGAAGCTTTCTTT
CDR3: CASSEDRGLVNTEAFF

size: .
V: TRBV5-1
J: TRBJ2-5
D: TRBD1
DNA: TGCGCCAGCAGCCAAGCCGGGACAGGGGAGGGAGAGACCCAGTACTTC
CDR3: CASSQAGTGEGETQYF

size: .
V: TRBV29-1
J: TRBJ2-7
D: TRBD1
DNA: TGCAGCGTTGCTATGACAGGGGGCGGCTCCTACGAGCAGTACTTC
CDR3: CSVAMTGGGSYEQYF

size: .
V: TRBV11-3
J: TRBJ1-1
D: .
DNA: TGTGCCAGCAGCTTAAGCCCGAACACTGAAGCTTTCTTT
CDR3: CASSLSPNTEAFF

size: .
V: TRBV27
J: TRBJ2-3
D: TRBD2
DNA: TGTGCCAGCAGGCCGAGCGGGAGTACAGATACGCAGTATTTT
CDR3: CASRPSGSTDTQYF

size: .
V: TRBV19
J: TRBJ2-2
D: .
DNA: TGTGCCAGTAGTATAGAAGCGAACACCGGGGAGCTGTTTTTT
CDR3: CASSIEANTGELFF

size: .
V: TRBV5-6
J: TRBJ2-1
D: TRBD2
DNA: TGTGCCAGCAGCTTGGTGTGGCGGGAGGGCGACAATGAGCAGTTCTTC
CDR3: CASSLVWREGDNEQFF

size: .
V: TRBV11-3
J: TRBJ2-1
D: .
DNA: TGTGCCAGCAGCCCTAGAACCGGGACCCCAATTCACAATGAGCAGTTCTTC
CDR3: CASSPRTGTPIHNEQFF

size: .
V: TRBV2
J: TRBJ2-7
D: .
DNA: TGTGCCAGCAGTGAAGGCATCGGCTGGGGCTCCTACGAGCAGTACTTC
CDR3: CASSEGIGWGSYEQYF

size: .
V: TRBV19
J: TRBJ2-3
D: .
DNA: TGTGCCAGTAGTAAGAGGGCTTTGACAGACCGCACAGATACGCAGTATTTT
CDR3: CASSKRALTDRTDTQYF

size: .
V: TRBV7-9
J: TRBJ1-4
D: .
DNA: TGTGCCAGCAGCCTGGGCCGGGATGAAAAACTGTTTTTT
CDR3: CASSLGRDEKLFF

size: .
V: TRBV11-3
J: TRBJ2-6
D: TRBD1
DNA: TGTGCCAGCAGCACCGAGGGACAGATCTCTGGGGCCAACGTCCTGACTTTC
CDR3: CASSTEGQISGANVLTF

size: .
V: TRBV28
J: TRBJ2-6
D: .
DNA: TGTGCCAGCAGTTCGGCGGGGTTTGGGGCCAACGTCCTGACTTTC
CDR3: CASSSAGFGANVLTF

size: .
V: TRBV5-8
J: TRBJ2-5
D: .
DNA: TGTGCCAGCACCACGGAGAGGGAGACCCAGTACTTC
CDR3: CASTTERETQYF

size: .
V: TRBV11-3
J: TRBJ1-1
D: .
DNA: TGTGCCAGCAGAACAGGATCGAACACTGAAGCTTTCTTT
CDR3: CASRTGSNTEAFF

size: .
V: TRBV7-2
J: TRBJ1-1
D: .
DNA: TGTGCCAGCAGCTTAGTCACAGGGATGAACACTGAAGCTTTCTTT
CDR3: CASSLVTGMNTEAFF

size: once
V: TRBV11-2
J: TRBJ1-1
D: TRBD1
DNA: TGTGCCAGCGGGCGGACAGGGAGTGGATCCACTGAAGCTTTCTTT
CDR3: CASGRTGSGSTEAFF

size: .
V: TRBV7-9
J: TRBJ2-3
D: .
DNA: TGTGCCAGCAGCTTAGGAGTAGAGCGGGCCGGAGGAAAAGATACGCAGTATTTT
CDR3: CASSLGVERAGGKDTQYF

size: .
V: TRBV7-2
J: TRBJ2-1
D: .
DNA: TGTGCCAGCAGCTTAGGGGGATGGAGAGACAATGAGCAGTTCTTC
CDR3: CASSLGGWRDNEQFF

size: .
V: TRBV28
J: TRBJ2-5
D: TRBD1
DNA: TGTGCCAGCAGACCTCCGGGACAGGGGGGGGAGACCCAGTACTTC
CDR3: CASRPPGQGGETQYF

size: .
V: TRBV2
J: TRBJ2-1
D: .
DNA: TGTGCCAGCAGTGATCGGCTGGACGATGAGCAGTTCTTC
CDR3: CASSDRLDDEQFF

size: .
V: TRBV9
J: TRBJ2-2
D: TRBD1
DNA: TGTGCCAGCAGCGTAGAACAGGGGGCCGGGGAGCTGTTTTTT
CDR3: CASSVEQGAGELFF

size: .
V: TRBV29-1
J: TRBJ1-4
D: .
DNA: TGCAGCGTAGGGGGATCAACTAATGAAAAACTGTTTTTT
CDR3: CSVGGSTNEKLFF

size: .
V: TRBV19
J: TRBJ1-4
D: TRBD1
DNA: TGTGCCAGTAGTCAAACAGGGGGCGGAGGTGAAAAACTGTTTTTT
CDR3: CASSQTGGGGEKLFF

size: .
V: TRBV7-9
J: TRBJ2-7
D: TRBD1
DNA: TGTGCCAGCAGCTTTTCAGGACAGGGGGTTTGGGAGCAGTACTTC
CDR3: CASSFSGQGVWEQYF

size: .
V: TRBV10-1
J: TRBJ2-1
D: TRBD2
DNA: TGCGCCAGCAGTGAGCAGGGCGGGGAGGGGTCTGAGCAGTTCTTC
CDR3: CASSEQGGEGSEQFF

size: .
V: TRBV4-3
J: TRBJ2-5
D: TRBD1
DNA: TGCGCCAGCAGCCACCAACTTGGGACAGGGGGAGAGACCCAGTACTTC
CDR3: CASSHQLGTGGETQYF

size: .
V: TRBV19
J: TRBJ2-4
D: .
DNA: TGTGCCAGTAGTAGGGCTAGCCCGACTGCAGCCAAAAACATTCAGTACTTC
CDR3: CASSRASPTAAKNIQYF

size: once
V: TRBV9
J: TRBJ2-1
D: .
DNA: TGTGCCAGCAGCGTAACCCAAGTATCAGGGGTAGGACTGAATGAGCAGTTCTTC
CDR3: CASSVTQVSGVGLNEQFF

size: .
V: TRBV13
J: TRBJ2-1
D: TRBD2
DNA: TGTGCCAGCAGGCCTAGCGGGACCCTCAATGAGCAGTTCTTC
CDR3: CASRPSGTLNEQFF

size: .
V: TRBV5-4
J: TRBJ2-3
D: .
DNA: TGTGCCAGCACGATTGGCGGGACCCGCACAGATACGCAGTATTTT
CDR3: CASTIGGTRTDTQYF

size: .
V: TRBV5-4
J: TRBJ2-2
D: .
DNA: TGTGCCAGCAGCAGGGAAGTCACCGGGGAGCTGTTTTTT
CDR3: CASSREVTGELFF

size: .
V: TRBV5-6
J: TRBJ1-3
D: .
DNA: TGTGCCAGCAGCTTGGATCGGGGACCGTTCTCTGGAAACACCATATATTTT
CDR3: CASSLDRGPFSGNTIYF

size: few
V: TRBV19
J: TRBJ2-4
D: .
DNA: TGTGCCAGTAGCAAGACCTCGGGTAGCGTGGGCAAAAACATTCAGTACTTC
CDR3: CASSKTSGSVGKNIQYF

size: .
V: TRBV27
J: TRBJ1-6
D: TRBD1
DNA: TGTGCCAGCAGTTTATCGGGACAGTCGAATTCACCCCTCCACTTT
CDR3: CASSLSGQSNSPLHF

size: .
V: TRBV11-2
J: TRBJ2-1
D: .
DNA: TGTGCCAGCAGCTTTGGGCCAGGGGAGGGGCCCTCCAATGAGCAGTTCTTC
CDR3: CASSFGPGEGPSNEQFF

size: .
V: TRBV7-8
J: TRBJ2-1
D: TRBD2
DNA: TGTGCCAGCAGGCCAAGTCGGGTTGCTAGCGGGTACAATGAGCAGTTCTTC
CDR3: CASRPSRVASGYNEQFF

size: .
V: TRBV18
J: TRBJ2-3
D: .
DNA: TGTGCCAGCTCACTGACTGGCACGAGCACAGATACGCAGTATTTT
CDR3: CASSLTGTSTDTQYF

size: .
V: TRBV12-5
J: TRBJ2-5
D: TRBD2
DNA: TGTGCTAGTGGCACTAGCGGGAGTCCCGGTGGGACCCAGTACTTC
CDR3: CASGTSGSPGGTQYF

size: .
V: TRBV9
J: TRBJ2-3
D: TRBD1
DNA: TGTGCCAGCAGCCCTCGACAGGGGGCGGATACGCAGTATTTT
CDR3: CASSPRQGADTQYF

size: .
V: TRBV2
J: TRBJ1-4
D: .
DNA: TGTGCCAGCGGGAGAGAGGAAAATGAAAAACTGTTTTTT
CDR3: CASGREENEKLFF

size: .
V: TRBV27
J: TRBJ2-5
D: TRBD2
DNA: TGTGCCAGCAGGTCTAGCGGGGTGGCGTCCCAGTACTTC
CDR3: CASRSSGVASQYF

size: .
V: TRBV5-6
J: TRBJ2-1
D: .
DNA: TGTGCCAGCAGCCCCGGCGGGGCGAGAAAATACAATGAGCAGTTCTTC
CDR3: CASSPGGARKYNEQFF